This T cell receptor (beta chain) came from a study of T cells in Graves' hyperthyroidism and ophthalmopathy. Points from the study as a whole: For ophthalmopathy, model prediction preceded onset by a median about 6.4 months.

Amplified TCR beta CDR3 regions derived from RNA transcripts. During a first-round RT-PCR of the TCR CDR3, the HTBI primer set was used. TCRdb reanalysed the multiplex PCR reads using MiXCR and keeps one entry per CDR3 protein. The sample gives about 420,000 distinct CDR3 sequences, less than 20% of which show up once; around 7.3% is in the top ten. This clonotype appeared many times. Antigen unknown. This CDR3 has 15 residues. V was clipped by 1 base and J by 2 bases, with 11 bases between them. The germline V gene encodes CDR1 LGHDT and CDR2 YNNKEL (reference sequence). Pregnant or lactating patients were excluded, as were those with uncontrolled infection or other autoimmune disease.

The genes are TRBV3-1 and TRBJ1-1; D is ambiguous. This TCR came from a young woman with Graves' hyperthyroidism. The sequenced sample consisted of blood. CDR3 sequence reads: CASSQGTQANTEAFF. In DNA, the CDR3 is TGTGCCAGCAGCCAAGGCACGCAGGCTAACACTGAAGCTTTCTTT.